The sequence of this T cell receptor (beta chain) was determined in a study of blood T cell repertoires in COVID-19. Study as a whole: Researchers got acute and convalescent COVID-19 samples from the United States, Italy and Spain. T cells, B-cell-depleted T cells, or PBMCs provided the cDNA or gDNA that served as material.

As processed by the authors: Counts of nucleated cells, estimated from reference gene primer amplification, were obtained. Clones were sequenced by immunoSEQ multiplex PCR, and TCRdb holds only the in-frame ones, with some missing. V, J and clone size are taken as reported in that table, and D and trimming were inferred from the DNA itself. The sample has about 350,000 clones; 85% to 90% are singletons. CDR1 and CDR2 (germline): SGHVS, FQNEAQ. The V segment lost 5 bases and the J segment 3 bases; nucleotides outside the gene matches: 6. This CDR3 spans 14 amino acids. Participants in the exposed group had met a COVID-19 case in the 2 weeks before joining the study.

The receptor comes from a woman aged 25 to 39 who had been exposed to COVID-19. Sequenced: PBMCs or T cells enriched from blood (not recorded which). This chain connects TRBV7-8 to TRBJ2-5; 7 bases are shared with TRBD1. In nucleotides, the CDR3 is TGTGCCAGCAGCCAGTCGACAGGGAAAGAGACCCAGTACTTC. Translating it yields CASSQSTGKETQYF.